A selection of T cell receptor beta chains follows, all from one sample in a study of T cells after yellow fever vaccination. TCRdb fed the 5' RACE reads into MiXCR, producing one record per CDR3 protein. The sample holds about 260,000 distinct CDR3 sequences, more than 3.5% seen once. Sequencing used PBMCs, obtained 15 days after the yellow fever booster vaccination. These receptors were collected from a man in his late teens or twenties who received the YFV17D yellow fever vaccine. Each CDR3 is given with its conserved first and last residue. A D gene is named only where the DNA matches it firmly. The size field is filled for only some rows; it gives once, few, many or a size class.

v_gene	d_gene	len	j_gene	abundance	CDR3nt	CDR3aa
TRBV7-3	TRBD1	15	TRBJ2-2	many	TGTGCCAGCAGTTACGGGACAGGGAACACCGGGGAGCTGTTTTTT	CASSYGTGNTGELFF
TRBV29-1	NA	10	TRBJ1-2	many	TGCAGCGTTGCCGACTATGGCTACACCTTC	CSVADYGYTF
TRBV12-3/TRBV12-4	TRBD1	15	TRBJ2-5	many	TGTGCCAGCAGCAGAAGACAGGGGGCGGGAGAGACCCAGTACTTC	CASSRRQGAGETQYF
TRBV12-3/TRBV12-4	NA	11	TRBJ2-1	many	TGTGCCAGCGTTATCAGAGGTGAGCAGTTCTTC	CASVIRGEQFF
TRBV5-1	TRBD1	18	TRBJ2-6	NA	TGCGCCAGCAGCTTGCAGGGACAGGGGATCTCTGGGGCCAACGTCCTGACTTTC	CASSLQGQGISGANVLTF
TRBV4-3	TRBD1	13	TRBJ2-2	many	TGCGCCAGCAGCTCGGGACAGACCGGGGAGCTGTTTTTT	CASSSGQTGELFF
TRBV6-2/TRBV6-3	NA	14	TRBJ1-1	many	TGTGCCAGCGGACGAAATACAGGGAACACTGAAGCTTTCTTT	CASGRNTGNTEAFF
TRBV20-1	NA	15	TRBJ2-6	many	TGCAGTGCTAGAGACGCGCATTCTGGGGCCAACGTCCTGACTTTC	CSARDAHSGANVLTF
TRBV4-3	NA	17	TRBJ2-1	NA	TGCGCCAGCAGCCTAAGACCGCCGCGCCCGGTGATGGTTGAGCAGTTCTTC	CASSLRPPRPVMVEQFF
TRBV20-1	TRBD1	14	TRBJ1-2	many	TGCAGTGCTAAATTCCAGGGGGCGAGCTATGGCTACACCTTC	CSAKFQGASYGYTF
TRBV10-2	NA	11	TRBJ2-7	many	TGCGCCAGCAGTGAATTCTACGAGCAGTACTTC	CASSEFYEQYF
TRBV4-3	TRBD1	20	TRBJ2-3	many	TGCGCCAGCAGCCAAGAGTCAGCGACCCTCGGGACAGGGTGGACAGATACGCAGTATTTT	CASSQESATLGTGWTDTQYF
TRBV27	TRBD2	17	TRBJ2-2	many	TGTGCCAGCAGTTTATCCAGACTAGCGGGGCTCACCGGGGAGCTGTTTTTT	CASSLSRLAGLTGELFF
TRBV20-1	NA	15	TRBJ2-1	many	TGCAGTGCTAGCCTAGCGCCCTACTCCTACAATGAGCAGTTCTTC	CSASLAPYSYNEQFF
TRBV12-3/TRBV12-4	NA	11	TRBJ2-3	many	TGTGCCAGCAGTTTGGGGGGTACGCAGTATTTT	CASSLGGTQYF
TRBV5-1	NA	18	TRBJ2-3	many	TGCGCCAGCAGCCCAGGAGTGGACTTTCCCATTAGTGCAGATACGCAGTATTTT	CASSPGVDFPISADTQYF
TRBV5-1	TRBD1	17	TRBJ2-1	many	TGCGCCAGCAGCTTGGGACTCGGGACAGTAGCCTACAATGAGCAGTTCTTC	CASSLGLGTVAYNEQFF
TRBV29-1	TRBD1	16	TRBJ1-4	many	TGCAGCGTTGAAGACGCGACAGGGGACAAGGGTGAAAAACTGTTTTTT	CSVEDATGDKGEKLFF
TRBV4-3	NA	13	TRBJ1-5	many	TGCGCCAGCAGCCCCAGAGGGAATCAGCCCCAGCATTTT	CASSPRGNQPQHF
TRBV20-1	TRBD2	16	TRBJ2-1	many	TGCAGTGCCCAAGGACGGCGGGGGGGTCCCTACAATGAGCAGTTCTTC	CSAQGRRGGPYNEQFF
TRBV5-1	NA	15	TRBJ2-2	many	TGCGCCAGCACCCCCTTGAGGCTCAACACCGGGGAGCTGTTTTTT	CASTPLRLNTGELFF